A selection of T cell receptor beta chains follows, all from one sample in a study of PD-1 and CTLA-4 blockade in melanoma. Produced via immunoSEQ multiplex PCR; TCRdb's table is partial and in-frame only. The data hold around 20,000 clones, with 88% observed a single time. The specimen was CD8+ T cells from peripheral blood, collected before anti-PD-1 treatment. These receptors all stem from a human donor with melanoma. Both conserved end residues are part of each CDR3. A D gene is named only where the DNA matches it firmly. Size values are once, few and many counts, or a class for expanded clones, and some rows have none.

clone size,D gene,V gene,J gene,CDR3 protein,CDR3 DNA
NA,TRBD1,TRBV14,TRBJ1-2,CASSRGQGYGYTF,TGTGCCAGCAGCCGAGGACAGGGCTATGGCTACACCTTC
NA,NA,TRBV19,TRBJ1-1,CASFAGAAEAFF,TGTGCCAGTTTCGCCGGGGCAGCTGAAGCTTTCTTT
NA,NA,TRBV27,TRBJ1-5,CASSLSRNQPQHF,TGTGCCAGCAGTTTGTCGAGAAATCAGCCCCAGCATTTT
NA,TRBD1,TRBV5-6,TRBJ2-3,CASSLRTGRADTQYF,TGTGCCAGCAGCTTGAGGACAGGTCGCGCAGATACGCAGTATTTT
NA,NA,TRBV6-2/TRBV6-3,TRBJ1-5,CASSYSSWLDQPQHF,TGTGCCAGCAGTTACTCGAGTTGGTTAGATCAGCCCCAGCATTTT
NA,TRBD1,TRBV7-6,TRBJ2-7,CASSPRTGLGSYEQYF,TGTGCCAGCAGCCCGCGGACAGGGCTAGGCTCCTACGAGCAGTACTTC
NA,NA,TRBV11-2,TRBJ2-5,CASSYDGGRETQYF,TGTGCCAGCAGCTACGACGGGGGAAGAGAGACCCAGTACTTC
NA,NA,TRBV23-1,TRBJ2-7,CASSQSRTITYEQYF,TGCGCCAGCAGTCAATCCAGGACAATAACCTACGAGCAGTACTTC
NA,NA,TRBV7-2,TRBJ1-1,CASSLAGAVYRDTEAFF,TGTGCCAGCAGCTTAGCGGGGGCTGTGTATAGGGACACTGAAGCTTTCTTT
NA,NA,TRBV30,TRBJ2-1,CAWRGTVEQFF,TGTGCCTGGAGAGGGACTGTCGAGCAGTTCTTC
NA,NA,TRBV12-3/TRBV12-4,TRBJ2-7,CASSLGSSDEQYF,TGTGCCAGCAGTTTAGGATCTAGCGACGAGCAGTACTTC
NA,TRBD1,TRBV7-9,TRBJ2-5,CASSLSGTGEQETQYF,TGTGCCAGCAGCTTAAGTGGGACAGGGGAACAAGAGACCCAGTACTTC
NA,TRBD1,TRBV28,TRBJ2-7,CASSLAHRGPPWEQYF,TGTGCCAGCAGTTTGGCCCACAGGGGGCCTCCCTGGGAGCAGTACTTC
NA,TRBD1,TRBV19,TRBJ1-2,CASKPAGGYYGYTF,TGTGCCAGTAAGCCCGCAGGGGGCTACTATGGCTACACCTTC
NA,TRBD1,TRBV30,TRBJ1-1,CAWSPGQGSANEAFF,TGTGCCTGGTCCCCGGGACAGGGCTCCGCGAATGAAGCTTTCTTT
NA,NA,TRBV28,TRBJ1-1,CASSKRPRAVGTEAFF,TGTGCCAGCAGTAAACGCCCCAGGGCCGTGGGGACTGAAGCTTTCTTT
NA,NA,TRBV27,TRBJ2-2,CASSVQESNTGELFF,TGTGCCAGCAGTGTCCAGGAATCGAACACCGGGGAGCTGTTTTTT
NA,NA,TRBV4-3,TRBJ1-2,CASSQQQGDYGYTF,TGCGCCAGCAGCCAACAACAGGGTGACTATGGCTACACCTTC
NA,TRBD1,TRBV5-1,TRBJ2-5,CASSLGPGQGEETQYF,TGCGCCAGCAGCTTGGGGCCGGGACAGGGGGAAGAGACCCAGTACTTC
NA,NA,TRBV30,TRBJ2-7,CASTSWSRGGYEQYF,TGTGCCTCTACATCCTGGTCGAGGGGCGGGTACGAGCAGTACTTC
NA,NA,TRBV27,TRBJ1-2,CAKARGSGGQYGYTF,TGTGCCAAAGCTCGGGGTAGTGGGGGGCAATATGGCTACACCTTC
NA,NA,TRBV5-1,TRBJ2-1,CASSSSGSPYNEQFF,TGCGCCAGCAGCTCCTCCGGGAGCCCCTACAATGAGCAGTTCTTC
NA,NA,TRBV5-6,TRBJ2-7,CASSLSRASYEQYF,TGTGCCAGCAGCTTGAGCAGGGCATCCTACGAGCAGTACTTC
NA,NA,TRBV5-6,TRBJ1-5,CASSFSPGSNQPQHF,TGTGCCAGCAGCTTCTCCCCCGGGAGCAATCAGCCCCAGCATTTT
once,TRBD1,TRBV7-9,TRBJ1-4,CASSHARDSGGSTNEKLFF,TGTGCCAGCAGCCATGCCCGGGACAGTGGGGGTTCAACTAATGAAAAACTGTTTTTT
NA,NA,TRBV7-9,TRBJ2-7,CASSGDVSYEQYF,TGTGCCAGCAGCGGGGACGTGAGCTACGAGCAGTACTTC
NA,NA,TRBV13,TRBJ2-5,CASSLKDNQETQYF,TGTGCCAGCAGCTTAAAGGACAACCAAGAGACCCAGTACTTC
NA,TRBD1,TRBV7-2,TRBJ2-3,CASSRTGGNLDTQYF,TGTGCCAGCAGCAGGACAGGGGGCAACTTAGATACGCAGTATTTT
NA,NA,TRBV6-5,TRBJ1-2,CASSSGDYGYTF,TGTGCCAGCAGTTCAGGGGACTATGGCTACACCTTC
few,NA,TRBV4-1,TRBJ1-1,CASSQVGMNTEAFF,TGCGCCAGCAGCCAAGTCGGGATGAACACTGAAGCTTTCTTT
NA,TRBD2,TRBV4-1,TRBJ2-7,CASSPGTSGDIYEQYF,TGCGCCAGCAGCCCCGGGACTAGCGGGGATATCTACGAGCAGTACTTC
NA,TRBD1,TRBV10-3,TRBJ1-1,CAISESGDSSEAFF,TGTGCCATCAGTGAGTCGGGGGACAGTTCGGAAGCTTTCTTT
NA,NA,TRBV4-1,TRBJ2-3,CASSQEGLGGSGDTQYF,TGCGCCAGCAGCCAAGAAGGGCTAGGGGGATCAGGGGATACGCAGTATTTT
medium-sized,TRBD1,TRBV3-1/TRBV3-2,TRBJ1-1,CASSQVPGTENTEAFF,TGTGCCAGCAGCCAAGTGCCCGGGACAGAGAACACTGAAGCTTTCTTT
NA,TRBD1,TRBV5-1,TRBJ1-1,CASSLASGQGRVNTEAFF,TGCGCCAGCAGCTTGGCCTCGGGACAGGGTAGGGTGAACACTGAAGCTTTCTTT
NA,NA,TRBV24-1,TRBJ1-4,CATSPSSGIDEKLFF,TGTGCCACCAGCCCCTCCTCGGGGATTGATGAAAAACTGTTTTTT
NA,NA,TRBV19,TRBJ1-2,CASSIGDTPFYTF,TGTGCCAGTAGTATAGGGGACACGCCGTTCTACACCTTC
NA,NA,TRBV10-3,TRBJ1-2,CAISDNLYGYTF,TGTGCCATCAGTGACAATCTCTATGGCTACACCTTC
large,NA,TRBV9,TRBJ1-3,CASSVETGAGNTIYF,TGTGCCAGCAGCGTAGAGACGGGGGCTGGAAACACCATATATTTT
NA,NA,TRBV6-6,TRBJ2-2,CASSLRGELFF,TGTGCCAGCAGTTTAAGGGGGGAGCTGTTTTTT
NA,NA,TRBV28,TRBJ1-1,CASSPGSWTSGNTEAFF,TGTGCCAGCAGTCCTGGGTCTTGGACCTCCGGGAACACTGAAGCTTTCTTT
NA,TRBD1,TRBV27,TRBJ2-5,CASSLDRGLWRETQYF,TGTGCCAGCAGTTTGGACAGGGGGCTTTGGCGAGAGACCCAGTACTTC
NA,NA,TRBV9,TRBJ1-4,CASSVGSQRGDEKLFF,TGTGCCAGCAGCGTGGGCAGCCAGAGAGGCGATGAAAAACTGTTTTTT
NA,NA,TRBV19,TRBJ1-1,CASRRLGTREAFF,TGTGCCAGTAGGAGGTTGGGCACCCGAGAAGCTTTCTTT
NA,NA,TRBV4-3,TRBJ2-7,CASSPAQGIYEQYF,TGCGCCAGCAGCCCTGCCCAGGGCATATACGAGCAGTACTTC
NA,NA,TRBV3-1/TRBV3-2,TRBJ1-1,CASSQGKNTEAFF,TGTGCCAGCAGCCAAGGAAAGAACACTGAAGCTTTCTTT
NA,TRBD1,TRBV7-9,TRBJ1-5,CASSLDRGSNQPQHF,TGTGCCAGCAGCTTAGACAGGGGGTCCAATCAGCCCCAGCATTTT
once,NA,TRBV5-1,TRBJ2-7,CASSLQFVGEQYF,TGCGCCAGCAGCTTGCAGTTTGTGGGAGAGCAGTACTTC
NA,TRBD1,TRBV6-5,TRBJ1-1,CASKTGGNTEAFF,TGTGCCAGCAAAACAGGGGGGAACACTGAAGCTTTCTTT